This T cell receptor beta chain was identified in a study of blood T cell repertoires in COVID-19 (dated by TCRdb to the early 2020s). At the level of the whole study: The collaborator samples originated in the United States, Italy and Spain and spanned the acute and convalescent phases of COVID-19. The dataset comprised deeply sampled blood TCRbeta repertoires from subjects exposed to, actively infected with, or recovered from COVID-19. Where HLA class I and class II types were available, the types were taken from metadata supplied by the sample provider, not from assay-based typing. Samples were obtained from the ongoing ImmuneRACE study (first 160 participants) and from 1,254 subjects provided by 6 global collaborators. Sample metadata almost always included a de-identified subject ID, COVID-19 status, age in years and sex. The repertoires were released in a freely available public database intended as a resource for research on the immune response to SARS-CoV-2. The material from the prospective study consisted of cDNA or gDNA derived from T cells, B-cell-depleted T cells, or PBMCs. Study-wide conclusions, independent of this receptor: How much clinical and demographic metadata was included differed by source and by participant, and the metadata was provided uncurated.

Each collaborating institution followed its own protocols to collect whole blood in K2EDTA tubes. For TCRbeta analysis, collaborators shipped samples in one of three forms: frozen whole blood, isolated PBMCs, or DNA extracted from either of those sample types. There are a few counts of this clone. This clone's antigen is unknown. There are no base qualities to consult, and no much larger clone falls within one base. The immunoSEQ Assay, a bias-controlled multiplex PCR, was used to amplify TCRbeta CDR3 regions from genomic DNA. The original pipeline was this. The number of nucleated cells in each sample was estimated from the amplification of reference gene primers within the assay. To quantify the absolute abundance of each unique TCRbeta CDR3 rearrangement, sequence reads were collapsed and filtered. For each sample, productive Simpson clonality was calculated by taking the square root of Simpson's diversity index across productive rearrangements. TCRdb carries this immuneACCESS record with in-frame sequences only. Its versions omit some clonotypes, under half of them owing to an unresolved V gene in the studies checked, with the rest unexplained. V and J calls and clone size come straight from that table; D and trimming were deduced from the DNA. Recorded for this sample are 150,000 to 200,000 clones; roughly four fifths of them occurred a single time. The ten largest clonotypes hold 11% of the sample.

V is trimmed back by 0 bases and J by 6 bases, and the junction contains 5 bases that no gene match accounts for. From cysteine to phenylalanine, the CDR3 is 15 amino acids long. Only the CDR3 DNA stays, 45 bases, in frame from base 1. The germline V gene encodes CDR1 MRHNA and CDR2 SNTAGT. Sequencing was performed on peripheral blood. This sequence uses TRBV6-4 and TRBJ2-3, with 8 middle bases fitting TRBD2. The sequence was obtained from a human donor in a cohort sampled during active COVID-19. The nucleotides read TGTGCCAGCAGTGACTCGTCGGGGGGGCCGGATACGCAGTATTTT. The translation is CASSDSSGGPDTQYF.